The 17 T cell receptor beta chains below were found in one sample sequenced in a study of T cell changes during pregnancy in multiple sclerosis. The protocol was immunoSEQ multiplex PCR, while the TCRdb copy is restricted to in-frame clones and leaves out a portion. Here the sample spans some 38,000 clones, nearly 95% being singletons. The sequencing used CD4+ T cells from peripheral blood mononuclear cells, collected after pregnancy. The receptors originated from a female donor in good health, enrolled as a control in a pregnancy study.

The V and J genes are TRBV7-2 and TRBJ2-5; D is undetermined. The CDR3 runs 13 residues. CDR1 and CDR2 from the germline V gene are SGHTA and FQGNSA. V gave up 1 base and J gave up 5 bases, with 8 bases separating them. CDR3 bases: TGTGCCAGCAGCTTAGGGGCGAAGGAGACCCAGTACTTC. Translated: CASSLGAKETQYF.

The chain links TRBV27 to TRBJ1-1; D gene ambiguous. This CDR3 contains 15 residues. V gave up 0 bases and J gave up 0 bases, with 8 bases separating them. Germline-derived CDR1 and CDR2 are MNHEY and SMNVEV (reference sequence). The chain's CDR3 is CASSLSGTLNTEAFF. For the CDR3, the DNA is TGTGCCAGCAGTTTATCGGGCACCTTGAACACTGAAGCTTTCTTT.

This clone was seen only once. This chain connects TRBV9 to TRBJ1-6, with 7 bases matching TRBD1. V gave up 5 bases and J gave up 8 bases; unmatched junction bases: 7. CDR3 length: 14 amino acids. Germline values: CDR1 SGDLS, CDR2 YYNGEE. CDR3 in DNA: TGTGCCAGCAGGCACGGGACAGAAGATTCACCCCTCCACTTT. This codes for CASRHGTEDSPLHF.

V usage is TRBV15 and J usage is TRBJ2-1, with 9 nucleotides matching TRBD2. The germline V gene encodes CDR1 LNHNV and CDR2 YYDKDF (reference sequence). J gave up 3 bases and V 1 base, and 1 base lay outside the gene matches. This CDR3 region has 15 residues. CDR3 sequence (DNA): TGTGCCACCAGCAGAGGTAGCGGGAGCTACAATGAGCAGTTCTTC. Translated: CATSRGSGSYNEQFF.

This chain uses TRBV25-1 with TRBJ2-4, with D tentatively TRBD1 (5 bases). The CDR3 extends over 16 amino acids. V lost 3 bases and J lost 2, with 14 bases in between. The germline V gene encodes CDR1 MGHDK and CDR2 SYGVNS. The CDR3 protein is CASSDARVIPKNIQYF. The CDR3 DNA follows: TGTGCCAGCAGTGACGCCAGGGTTATACCCAAAAACATTCAGTACTTC.

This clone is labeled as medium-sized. The CDR3 DNA reads as TGTGCCAGCAGCCTCCTCACGCCTTCCTGGGAGGGGACGGAGCAGTACTTC. This gives the protein CASSLLTPSWEGTEQYF. This chain links TRBV7-2 with TRBJ2-7, with TRBD2 identical over 7 bases. The ends lost 5 bases at V and 7 bases at J; junction bases unmatched: 20. CDR1 is SGHTA, CDR2 FQGNSA, per germline. The CDR3 spans 17 residues.

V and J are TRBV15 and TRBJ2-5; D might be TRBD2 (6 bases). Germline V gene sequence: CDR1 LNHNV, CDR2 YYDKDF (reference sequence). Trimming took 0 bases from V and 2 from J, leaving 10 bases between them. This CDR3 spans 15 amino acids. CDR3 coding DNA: TGTGCCACCAGCAGAGATCTGGACTATCAAGAGACCCAGTACTTC. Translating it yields CATSRDLDYQETQYF.

The CDR3 is CASSQVEGGRQETQYF. CDR3 nucleotide sequence: TGCGCCAGCAGCCAAGTGGAGGGAGGCCGCCAAGAGACCCAGTACTTC. The chain links TRBV4-1 to TRBJ2-5; weak D call: TRBD2 (6 bases). CDR1 and CDR2 (germline): MGHRA, YSYEKL. Trimming took off 1 base at V and 1 base at J, with 13 bases between the two ends. CDR3 length: 16 residues.

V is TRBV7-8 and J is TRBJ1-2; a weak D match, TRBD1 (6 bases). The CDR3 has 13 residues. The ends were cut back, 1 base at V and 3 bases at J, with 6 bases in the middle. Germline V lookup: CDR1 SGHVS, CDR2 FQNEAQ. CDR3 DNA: TGTGCCAGCAGCTTAGACAGGGACTATGGCTACACCTTC. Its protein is CASSLDRDYGYTF.

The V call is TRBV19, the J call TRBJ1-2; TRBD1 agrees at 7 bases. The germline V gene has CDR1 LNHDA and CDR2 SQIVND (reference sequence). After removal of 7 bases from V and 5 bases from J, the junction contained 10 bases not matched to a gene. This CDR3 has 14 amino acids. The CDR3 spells CASNPSDRVYGYTF. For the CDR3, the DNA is TGTGCCAGTAATCCATCCGACAGGGTGTATGGCTACACCTTC.

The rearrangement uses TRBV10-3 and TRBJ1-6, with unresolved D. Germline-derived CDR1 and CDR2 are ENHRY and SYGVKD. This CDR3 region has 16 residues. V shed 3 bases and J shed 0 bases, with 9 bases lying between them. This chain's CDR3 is CAISEGGSSYNSPLHF. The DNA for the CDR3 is TGTGCCATCAGTGAAGGCGGGAGCTCCTATAATTCACCCCTCCACTTT.

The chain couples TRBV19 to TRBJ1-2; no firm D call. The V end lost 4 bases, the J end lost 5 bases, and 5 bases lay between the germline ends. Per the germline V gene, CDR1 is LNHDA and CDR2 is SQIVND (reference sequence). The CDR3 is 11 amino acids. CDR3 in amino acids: CASSSLYGYTF. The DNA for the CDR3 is TGTGCCAGTAGTAGTTTATATGGCTACACCTTC.

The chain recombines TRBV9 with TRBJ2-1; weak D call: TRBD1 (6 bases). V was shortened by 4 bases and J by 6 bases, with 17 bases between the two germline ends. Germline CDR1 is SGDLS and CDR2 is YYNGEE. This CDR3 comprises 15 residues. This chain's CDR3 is CASSPLRTASNEQFF. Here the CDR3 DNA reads TGTGCCAGCAGCCCTCTACGGACAGCCAGCAATGAGCAGTTCTTC.

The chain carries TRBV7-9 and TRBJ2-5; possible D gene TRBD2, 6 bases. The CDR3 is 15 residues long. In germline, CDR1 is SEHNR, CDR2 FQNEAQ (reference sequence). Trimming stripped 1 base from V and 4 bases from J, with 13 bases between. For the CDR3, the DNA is TGTGCCAGCAGCTTAGGGGGCGGGACGGGAGAGACCCAGTACTTC. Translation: CASSLGGGTGETQYF.

In DNA form, the CDR3 reads TGTGCCAGTAGCCCCTTGGACAGCCACCTTGAAAAACTGTTTTTT. Protein product: CASSPLDSHLEKLFF. The chain uses TRBV19 and TRBJ1-4, with a tentative D call TRBD1 (6 bases). With 6 bases removed from V and 7 bases from J, the gap between germline ends came to 18 bases. There are 15 residues in the CDR3. Germline V CDR1 and CDR2: LNHDA, SQIVND (reference sequence).

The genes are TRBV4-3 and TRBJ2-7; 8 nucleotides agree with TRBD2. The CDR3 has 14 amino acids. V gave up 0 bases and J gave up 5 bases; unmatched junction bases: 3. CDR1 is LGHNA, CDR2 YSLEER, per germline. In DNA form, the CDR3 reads TGCGCCAGCAGCCAAGAAGCGGGGGTCAACGAGCAGTACTTC. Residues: CASSQEAGVNEQYF.

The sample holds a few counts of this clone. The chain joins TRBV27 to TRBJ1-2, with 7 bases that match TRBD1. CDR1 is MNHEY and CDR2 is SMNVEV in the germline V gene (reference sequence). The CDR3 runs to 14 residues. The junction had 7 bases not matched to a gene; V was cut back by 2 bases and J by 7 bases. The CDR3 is CASSLGRTGAGYTF. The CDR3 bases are TGTGCCAGCAGTTTAGGCCGAACAGGGGCTGGCTACACCTTC.